This TCR beta chain originates from a study of T cell repertoires in cytomegalovirus infection. Study at large: Public TCR beta signatures provided an indication of both CMV infection and a matching HLA type. Study conclusions and caveats: Dominating the ex vivo response were TCR beta clonotypes that were CMV-specific and HLA-C-restricted.

Details on this clonotype: Its antigen is currently unknown.

The germline gives CDR1 MDHEN, CDR2 SYDVKM. The V end lost 7 bases, the J end lost 1 base, and 17 bases lay between the germline ends. The CDR3 is 17 amino acids. TCRdb processed the reads anew with MiXCR; each CDR3 protein has one entry. The top ten clones hold 10% to 15% of a sample with approximately 300,000 distinct CDR3 sequences, 25% of them seen once. The TCR originated in a human donor in good health (CMV status not recorded). Some clones in this sample may be carry-over from other donors' samples. The rearrangement joins TRBV28 to TRBJ2-6; D gene unclear. The sequences come from cultured PBMCs, collected from culture after CMV antigen stimulation. The CDR3, as DNA: TGTGCCAGCAATGAGTTTTCCTCGCTGTCTGGGGCCAACGTCCTGACTTTC. Translating it yields CASNEFSSLSGANVLTF.